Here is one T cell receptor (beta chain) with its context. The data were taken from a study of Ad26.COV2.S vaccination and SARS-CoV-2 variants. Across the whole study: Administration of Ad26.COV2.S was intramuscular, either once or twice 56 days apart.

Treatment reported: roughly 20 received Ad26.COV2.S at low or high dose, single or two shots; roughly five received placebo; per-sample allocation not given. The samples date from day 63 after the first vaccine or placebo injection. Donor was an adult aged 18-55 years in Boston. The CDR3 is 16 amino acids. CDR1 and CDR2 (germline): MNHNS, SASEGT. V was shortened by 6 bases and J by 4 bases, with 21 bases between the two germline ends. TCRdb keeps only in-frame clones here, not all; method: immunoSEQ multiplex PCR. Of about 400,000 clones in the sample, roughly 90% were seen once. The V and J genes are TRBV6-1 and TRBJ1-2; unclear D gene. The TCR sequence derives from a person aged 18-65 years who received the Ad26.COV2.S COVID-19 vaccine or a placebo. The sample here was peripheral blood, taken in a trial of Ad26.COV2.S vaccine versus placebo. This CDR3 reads CASSELTSLAGYGYTF. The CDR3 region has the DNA TGTGCCAGCAGCGAACTAACATCGCTGGCGGGCTATGGCTACACCTTC.